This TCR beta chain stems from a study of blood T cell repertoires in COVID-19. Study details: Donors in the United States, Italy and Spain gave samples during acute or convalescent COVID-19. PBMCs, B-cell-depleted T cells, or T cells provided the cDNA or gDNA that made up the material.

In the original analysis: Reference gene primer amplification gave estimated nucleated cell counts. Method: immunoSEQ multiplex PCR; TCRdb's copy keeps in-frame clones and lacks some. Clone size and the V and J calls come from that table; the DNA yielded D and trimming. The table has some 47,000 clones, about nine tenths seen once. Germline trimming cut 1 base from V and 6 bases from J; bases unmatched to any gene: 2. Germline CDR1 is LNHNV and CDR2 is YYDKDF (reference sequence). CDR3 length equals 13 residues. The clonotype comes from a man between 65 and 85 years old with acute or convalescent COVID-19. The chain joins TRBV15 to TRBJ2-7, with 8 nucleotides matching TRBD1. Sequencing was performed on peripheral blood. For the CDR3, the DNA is TGTGCCACCAGCAGAGGACAGGGGCCCGAGCAGTACTTC. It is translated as CATSRGQGPEQYF.